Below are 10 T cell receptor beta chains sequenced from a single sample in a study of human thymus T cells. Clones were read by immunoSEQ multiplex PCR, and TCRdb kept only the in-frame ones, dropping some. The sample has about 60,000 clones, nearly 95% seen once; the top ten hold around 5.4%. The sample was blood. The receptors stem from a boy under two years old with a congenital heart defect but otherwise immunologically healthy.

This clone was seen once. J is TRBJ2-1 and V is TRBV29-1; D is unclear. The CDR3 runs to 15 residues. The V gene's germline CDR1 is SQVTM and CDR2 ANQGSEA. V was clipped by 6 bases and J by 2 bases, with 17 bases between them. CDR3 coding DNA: TGCAGCGTGGGAAGAGATAACCTGCCCTACAATGAGCAGTTCTTC. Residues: CSVGRDNLPYNEQFF.

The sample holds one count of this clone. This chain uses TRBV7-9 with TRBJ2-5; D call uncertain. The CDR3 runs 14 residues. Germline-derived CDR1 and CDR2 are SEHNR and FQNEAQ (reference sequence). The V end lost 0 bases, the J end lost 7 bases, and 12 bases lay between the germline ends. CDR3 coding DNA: TGTGCCAGCAGCTTAGCGCGGAGTGATGGGACCCAGTACTTC. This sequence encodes CASSLARSDGTQYF.

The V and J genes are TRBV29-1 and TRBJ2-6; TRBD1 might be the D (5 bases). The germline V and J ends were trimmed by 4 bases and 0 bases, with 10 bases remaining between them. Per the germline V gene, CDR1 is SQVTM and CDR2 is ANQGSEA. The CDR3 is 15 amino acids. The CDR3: CSVGIGHSGANVLTF. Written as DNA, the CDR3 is TGCAGCGTTGGGATCGGACACTCTGGGGCCAACGTCCTGACTTTC.

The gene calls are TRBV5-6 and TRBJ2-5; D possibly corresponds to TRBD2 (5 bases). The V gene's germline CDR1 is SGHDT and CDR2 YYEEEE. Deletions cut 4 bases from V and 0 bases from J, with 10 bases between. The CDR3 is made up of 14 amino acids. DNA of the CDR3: TGTGCCAGCAGCCCCACTAGAAACCAAGAGACCCAGTACTTC. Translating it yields CASSPTRNQETQYF.

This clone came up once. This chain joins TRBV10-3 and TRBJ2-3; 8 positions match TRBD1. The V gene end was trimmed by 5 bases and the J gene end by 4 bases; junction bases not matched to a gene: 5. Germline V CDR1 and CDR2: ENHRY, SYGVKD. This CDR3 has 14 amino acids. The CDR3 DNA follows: TGTGCCATCAGTAATGGACAGGGAGCAGATACGCAGTATTTT. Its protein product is CAISNGQGADTQYF.

The CDR3 DNA is TGTGCCAGCAGCTTAGATGGGGGGCCCACTGAAGCTTTCTTT. This codes for CASSLDGGPTEAFF. The chain employs TRBV11-3 and TRBJ1-1, with D perhaps matching TRBD1 (6 bases). Germline V gene sequence: CDR1 SGHNT, CDR2 YENEEA. This CDR3 spans 14 amino acids. The germline V and J ends were trimmed by 0 bases and 4 bases, with 9 bases remaining between them.

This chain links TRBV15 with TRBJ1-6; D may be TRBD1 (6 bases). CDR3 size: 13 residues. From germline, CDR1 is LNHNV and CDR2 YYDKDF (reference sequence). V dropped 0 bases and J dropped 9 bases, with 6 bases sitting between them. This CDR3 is CATSREGGSPLHF. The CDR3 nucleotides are TGTGCCACCAGCAGAGAAGGGGGTTCACCCCTCCACTTT.

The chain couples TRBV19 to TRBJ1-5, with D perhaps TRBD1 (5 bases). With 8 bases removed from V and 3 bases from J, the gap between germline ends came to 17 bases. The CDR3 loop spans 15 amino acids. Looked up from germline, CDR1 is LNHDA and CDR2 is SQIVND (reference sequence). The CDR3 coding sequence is TGTGCCAGTGACCTCTCCGGGACCCTCAATCAGCCCCAGCATTTT. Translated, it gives CASDLSGTLNQPQHF.

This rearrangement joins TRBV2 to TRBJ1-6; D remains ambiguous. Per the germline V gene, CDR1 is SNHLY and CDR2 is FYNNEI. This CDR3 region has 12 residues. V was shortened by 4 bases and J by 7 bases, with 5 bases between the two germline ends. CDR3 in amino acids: CASSVQNSPLHF. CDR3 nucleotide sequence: TGTGCCAGCAGTGTACAAAATTCACCCCTCCACTTT.

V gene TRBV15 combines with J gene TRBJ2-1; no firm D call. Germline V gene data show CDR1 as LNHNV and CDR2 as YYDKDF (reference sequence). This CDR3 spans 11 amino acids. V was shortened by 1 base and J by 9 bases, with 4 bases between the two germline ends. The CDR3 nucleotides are TGTGCCACCAGCAGAGTAGGTGAGCAGTTCTTC. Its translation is CATSRVGEQFF.